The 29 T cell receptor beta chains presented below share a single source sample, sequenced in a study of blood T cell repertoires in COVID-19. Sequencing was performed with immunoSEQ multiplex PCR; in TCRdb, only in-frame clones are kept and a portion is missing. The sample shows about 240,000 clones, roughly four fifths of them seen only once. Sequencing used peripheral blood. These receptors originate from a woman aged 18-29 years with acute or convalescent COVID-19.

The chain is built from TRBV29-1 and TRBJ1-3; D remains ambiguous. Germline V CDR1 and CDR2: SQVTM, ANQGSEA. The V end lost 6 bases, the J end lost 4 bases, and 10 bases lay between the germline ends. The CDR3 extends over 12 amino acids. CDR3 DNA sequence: TGCAGCGTAAACGAGGGCGGAAACACCATATATTTT. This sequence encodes CSVNEGGNTIYF. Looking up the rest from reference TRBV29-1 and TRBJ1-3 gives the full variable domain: SAVISQKPSRDICQRGTSLTIQCQVDSQVTMMFWYRQQPGQSLTLIATANQGSEATYESGFVIDKFPISRPNLTFSTLTVSNMSPEDSSIYLCSVNEGGNTIYFGEGSWLTVV.

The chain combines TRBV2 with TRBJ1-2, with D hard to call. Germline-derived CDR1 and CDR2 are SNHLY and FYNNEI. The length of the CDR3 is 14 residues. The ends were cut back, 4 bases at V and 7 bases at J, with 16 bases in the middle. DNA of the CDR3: TGTGCCAGCAGTGGGAATTACGGCCTAGGTGGCTACACCTTC. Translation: CASSGNYGLGGYTF.

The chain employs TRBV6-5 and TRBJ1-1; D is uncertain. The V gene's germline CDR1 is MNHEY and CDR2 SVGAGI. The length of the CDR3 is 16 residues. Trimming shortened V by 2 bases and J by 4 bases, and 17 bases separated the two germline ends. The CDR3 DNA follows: TGTGCCAGCAGTTACGCGGCCTATTCTTGGGTCACTGAAGCTTTCTTT. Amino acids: CASSYAAYSWVTEAFF.

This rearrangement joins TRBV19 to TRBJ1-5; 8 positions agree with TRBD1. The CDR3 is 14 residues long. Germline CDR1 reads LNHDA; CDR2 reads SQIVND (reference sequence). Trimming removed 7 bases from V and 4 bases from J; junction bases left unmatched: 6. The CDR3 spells CASKIDRGNQPQHF. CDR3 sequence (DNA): TGTGCCAGTAAAATCGACAGGGGAAATCAGCCCCAGCATTTT.

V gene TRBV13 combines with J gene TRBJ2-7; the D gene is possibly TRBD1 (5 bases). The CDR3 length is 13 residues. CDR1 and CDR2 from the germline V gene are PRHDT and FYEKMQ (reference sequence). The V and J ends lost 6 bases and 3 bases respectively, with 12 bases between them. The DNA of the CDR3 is TGTGCCAGCAGGAAGGGGCCAGACTACGAGCAGTACTTC. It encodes CASRKGPDYEQYF.

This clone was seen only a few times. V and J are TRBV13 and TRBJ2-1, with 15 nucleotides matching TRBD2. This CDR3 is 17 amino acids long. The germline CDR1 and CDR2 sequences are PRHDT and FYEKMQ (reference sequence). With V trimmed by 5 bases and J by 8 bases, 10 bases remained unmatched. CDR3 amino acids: CASSPRTSGRAGYEQFF. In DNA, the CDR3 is TGTGCCAGCAGCCCCCGGACTAGCGGGAGGGCCGGGTATGAGCAGTTCTTC.

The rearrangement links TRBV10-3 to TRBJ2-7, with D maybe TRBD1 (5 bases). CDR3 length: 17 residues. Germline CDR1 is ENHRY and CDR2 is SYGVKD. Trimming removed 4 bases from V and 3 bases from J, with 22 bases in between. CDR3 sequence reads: CAISVDSSPPVVYEQYF. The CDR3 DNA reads TGTGCCATCAGTGTCGACAGCTCTCCCCCCGTGGTCTACGAGCAGTACTTC.

This CDR3 reads CASSSLTSGSYNEQFF. Written as DNA, the CDR3 is TGTGCCAGCAGTTCCCTCACTAGCGGGAGTTACAATGAGCAGTTCTTC. The gene calls are TRBV6-2 or TRBV6-3 and TRBJ2-1; 11 bases map to TRBD2. This CDR3 is built from 16 residues. Germline-derived CDR1 and CDR2 are MNHEY and SVGEGT. J was trimmed by 4 bases and V by 4 bases; bases with no gene match: 6.

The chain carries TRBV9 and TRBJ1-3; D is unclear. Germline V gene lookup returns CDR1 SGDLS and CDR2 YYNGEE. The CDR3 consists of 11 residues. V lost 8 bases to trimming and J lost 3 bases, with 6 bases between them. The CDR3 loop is CASSGGNTIYF. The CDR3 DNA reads TGTGCCAGTTCAGGTGGAAACACCATATATTTT.

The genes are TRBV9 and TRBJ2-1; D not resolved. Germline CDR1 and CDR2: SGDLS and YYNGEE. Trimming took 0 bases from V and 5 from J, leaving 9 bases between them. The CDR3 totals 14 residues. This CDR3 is CASSVVAFNNEQFF. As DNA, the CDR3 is TGTGCCAGCAGCGTAGTAGCCTTTAACAATGAGCAGTTCTTC. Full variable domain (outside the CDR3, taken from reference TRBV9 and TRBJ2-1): DSGVTQTPKHLITATGQRVTLRCSPRSGDLSVYWYQQSLDQGLQFLIQYYNGEERAKGNILERFSAQQFPDLHSELNLSSLELGDSALYFCASSVVAFNNEQFFGPGTRLTVL.

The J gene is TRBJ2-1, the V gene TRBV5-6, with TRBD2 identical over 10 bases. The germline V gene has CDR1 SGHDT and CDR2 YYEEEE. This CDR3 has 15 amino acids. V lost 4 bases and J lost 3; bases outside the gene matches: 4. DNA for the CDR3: TGTGCCAGCAGCGCCGGACTAGCGGTCTACAATGAGCAGTTCTTC. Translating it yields CASSAGLAVYNEQFF. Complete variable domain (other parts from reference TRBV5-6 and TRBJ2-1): DAGVTQSPTHLIKTRGQQVTLRCSPKSGHDTVSWYQQALGQGPQFIFQYYEEEERQRGNFPDRFSGHQFPNYSSELNVNALLLGDSALYLCASSAGLAVYNEQFFGPGTRLTVL.

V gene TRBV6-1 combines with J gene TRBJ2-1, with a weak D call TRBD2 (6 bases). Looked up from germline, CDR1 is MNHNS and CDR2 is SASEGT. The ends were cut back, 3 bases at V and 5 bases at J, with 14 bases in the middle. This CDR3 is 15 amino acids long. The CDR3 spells CASSERRGGNNEQFF. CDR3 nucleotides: TGTGCCAGCAGTGAGAGAAGGGGAGGTAACAATGAGCAGTTCTTC.

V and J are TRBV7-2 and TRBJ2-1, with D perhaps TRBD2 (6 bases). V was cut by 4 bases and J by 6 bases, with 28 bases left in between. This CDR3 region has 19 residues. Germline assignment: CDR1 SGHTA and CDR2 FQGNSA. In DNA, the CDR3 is TGTGCCAGCAGCTACAAAACGAAAATGGAAGGCGGGGCCTTCAATGAGCAGTTCTTC. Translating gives CASSYKTKMEGGAFNEQFF.

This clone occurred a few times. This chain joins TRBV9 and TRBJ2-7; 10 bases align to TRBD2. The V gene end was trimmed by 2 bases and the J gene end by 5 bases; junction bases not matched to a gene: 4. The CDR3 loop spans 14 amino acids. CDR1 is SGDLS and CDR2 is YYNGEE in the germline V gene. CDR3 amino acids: CASSVGLAINEQYF. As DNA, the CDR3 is TGTGCCAGCAGCGTGGGACTAGCGATCAACGAGCAGTACTTC.

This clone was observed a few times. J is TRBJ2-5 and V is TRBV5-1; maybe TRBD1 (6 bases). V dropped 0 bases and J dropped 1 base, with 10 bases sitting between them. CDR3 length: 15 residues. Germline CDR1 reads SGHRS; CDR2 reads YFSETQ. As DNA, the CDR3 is TGCGCCAGCAGCTTGGCAGGGGCCCCCCAAGAGACCCAGTACTTC. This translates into CASSLAGAPQETQYF.

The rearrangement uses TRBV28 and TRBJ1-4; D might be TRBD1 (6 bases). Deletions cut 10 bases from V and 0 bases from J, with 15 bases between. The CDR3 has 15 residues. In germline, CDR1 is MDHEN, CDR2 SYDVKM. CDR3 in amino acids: CATGGAEPTNEKLFF. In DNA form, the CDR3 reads TGTGCCACCGGGGGGGCAGAACCAACTAATGAAAAACTGTTTTTT.

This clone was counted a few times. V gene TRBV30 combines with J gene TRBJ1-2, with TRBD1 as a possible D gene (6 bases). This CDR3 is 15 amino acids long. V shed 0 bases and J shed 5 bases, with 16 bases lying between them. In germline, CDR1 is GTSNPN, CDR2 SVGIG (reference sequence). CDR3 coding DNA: TGTGCCTGGAGTGTACTTCATGGGACAAGTTATGGCTACACCTTC. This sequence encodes CAWSVLHGTSYGYTF.

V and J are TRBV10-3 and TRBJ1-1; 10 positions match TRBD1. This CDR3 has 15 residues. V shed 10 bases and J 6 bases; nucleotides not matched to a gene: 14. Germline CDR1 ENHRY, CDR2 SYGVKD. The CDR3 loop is CATKRSGQGTAEAFF. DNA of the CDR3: TGTGCCACCAAGAGATCGGGACAGGGGACGGCTGAAGCTTTCTTT.

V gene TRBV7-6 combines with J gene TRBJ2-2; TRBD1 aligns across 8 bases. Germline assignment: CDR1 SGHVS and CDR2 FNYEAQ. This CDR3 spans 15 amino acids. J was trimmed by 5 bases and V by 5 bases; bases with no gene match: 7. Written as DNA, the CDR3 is TGTGCCAGCAGCACCCGGACAGGGCGAACCGGGGAGCTGTTTTTT. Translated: CASSTRTGRTGELFF. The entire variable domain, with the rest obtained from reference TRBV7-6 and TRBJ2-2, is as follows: GAGVSQSPRYKVTKRGQDVALRCDPISGHVSLYWYRQALGQGPEFLTYFNYEAQQDKSGLPNDRFSAERPEGSISTLTIQRTEQRDSAMYRCASSTRTGRTGELFFGEGSRLTVL.

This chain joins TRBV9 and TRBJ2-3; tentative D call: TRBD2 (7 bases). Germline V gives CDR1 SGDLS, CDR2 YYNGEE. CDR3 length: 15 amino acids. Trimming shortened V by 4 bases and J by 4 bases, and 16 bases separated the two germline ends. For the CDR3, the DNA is TGTGCCAGCAGCCCGCTATTAGGGGGGGCAGATACGCAGTATTTT. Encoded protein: CASSPLLGGADTQYF.

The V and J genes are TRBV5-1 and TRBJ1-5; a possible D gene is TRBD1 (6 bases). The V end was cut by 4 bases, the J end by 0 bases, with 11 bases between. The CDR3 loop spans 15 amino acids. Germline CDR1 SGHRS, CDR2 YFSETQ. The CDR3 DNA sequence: TGCGCCAGCAGCCCCGAGGGGGATAGCAATCAGCCCCAGCATTTT. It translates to CASSPEGDSNQPQHF.

The CDR3 sequence is CASSLVAGWNTGELFF. Here the CDR3 DNA reads TGTGCCAGCAGCTTAGTAGCGGGGTGGAACACCGGGGAGCTGTTTTTT. This sequence joins TRBV7-8 and TRBJ2-2, with TRBD2 matching over 8 bases. Germline V gives CDR1 SGHVS, CDR2 FQNEAQ. The CDR3 covers 16 residues. V lost 1 base to trimming and J lost 1 base; unmatched junction nucleotides: 2.

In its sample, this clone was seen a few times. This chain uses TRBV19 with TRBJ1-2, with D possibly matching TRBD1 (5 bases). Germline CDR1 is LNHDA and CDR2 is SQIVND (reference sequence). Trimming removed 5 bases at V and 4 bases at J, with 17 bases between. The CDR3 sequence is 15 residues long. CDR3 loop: CASSWTFTGFYGYTF. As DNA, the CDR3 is TGTGCCAGTAGTTGGACCTTCACAGGCTTCTATGGCTACACCTTC.

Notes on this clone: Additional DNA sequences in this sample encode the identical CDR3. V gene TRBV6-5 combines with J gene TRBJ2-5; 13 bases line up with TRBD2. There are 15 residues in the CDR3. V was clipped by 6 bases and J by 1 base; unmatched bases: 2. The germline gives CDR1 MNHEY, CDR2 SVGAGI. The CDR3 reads CASSRLAGGQETQYF. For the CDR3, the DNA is TGTGCCAGCAGCAGACTAGCGGGAGGCCAAGAGACCCAGTACTTC.

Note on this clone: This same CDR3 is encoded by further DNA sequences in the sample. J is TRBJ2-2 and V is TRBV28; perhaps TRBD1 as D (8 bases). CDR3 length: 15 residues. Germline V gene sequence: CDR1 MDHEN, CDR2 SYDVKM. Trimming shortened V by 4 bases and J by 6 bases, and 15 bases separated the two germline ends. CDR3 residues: CASSSQGAGAGELFF. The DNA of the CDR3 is TGTGCCAGCAGTTCTCAGGGGGCGGGGGCCGGGGAGCTGTTTTTT. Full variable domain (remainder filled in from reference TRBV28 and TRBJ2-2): DVKVTQSSRYLVKRTGEKVFLECVQDMDHENMFWYRQDPGLGLRLIYFSYDVKMKEKGDIPEGYSVSREKKERFSLILESASTNQTSMYLCASSSQGAGAGELFFGEGSRLTVL.

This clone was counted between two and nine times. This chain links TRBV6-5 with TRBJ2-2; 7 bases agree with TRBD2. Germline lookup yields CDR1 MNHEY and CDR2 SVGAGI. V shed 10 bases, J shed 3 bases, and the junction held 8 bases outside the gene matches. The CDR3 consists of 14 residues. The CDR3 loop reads CAIKGREDTGELFF. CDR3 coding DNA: TGTGCCATCAAGGGGAGGGAGGACACCGGGGAGCTGTTTTTT.

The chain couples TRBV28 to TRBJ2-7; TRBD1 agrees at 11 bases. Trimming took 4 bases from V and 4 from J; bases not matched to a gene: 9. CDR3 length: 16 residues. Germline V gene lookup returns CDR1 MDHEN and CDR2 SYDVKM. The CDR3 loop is CASSSSGQGGRYEQYF. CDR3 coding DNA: TGTGCCAGCAGTTCATCGGGACAGGGGGGCAGGTACGAGCAGTACTTC.

The CDR3 is CASSLGVVRGRSGELFF. The CDR3 nucleotides read TGCGCCAGCAGCTTGGGGGTGGTTCGCGGGCGAAGCGGGGAGCTGTTTTTT. V and J are TRBV5-1 and TRBJ2-2, with D possibly TRBD2 on 5 matching bases. Germline V gene lookup returns CDR1 SGHRS and CDR2 YFSETQ. This CDR3 contains 17 residues. Between the trimmed V and J ends, which lost 0 bases and 7 bases, there was a span of 19 bases.

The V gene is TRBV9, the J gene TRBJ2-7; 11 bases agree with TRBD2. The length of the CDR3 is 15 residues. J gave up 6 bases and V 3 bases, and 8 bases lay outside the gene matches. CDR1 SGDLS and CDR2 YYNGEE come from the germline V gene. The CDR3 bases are TGTGCCAGCAGCGCAATTAGCGGGAGGGAGGGCGAGCAGTACTTC. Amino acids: CASSAISGREGEQYF. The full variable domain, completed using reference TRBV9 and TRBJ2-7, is DSGVTQTPKHLITATGQRVTLRCSPRSGDLSVYWYQQSLDQGLQFLIQYYNGEERAKGNILERFSAQQFPDLHSELNLSSLELGDSALYFCASSAISGREGEQYFGPGTRLTVT.